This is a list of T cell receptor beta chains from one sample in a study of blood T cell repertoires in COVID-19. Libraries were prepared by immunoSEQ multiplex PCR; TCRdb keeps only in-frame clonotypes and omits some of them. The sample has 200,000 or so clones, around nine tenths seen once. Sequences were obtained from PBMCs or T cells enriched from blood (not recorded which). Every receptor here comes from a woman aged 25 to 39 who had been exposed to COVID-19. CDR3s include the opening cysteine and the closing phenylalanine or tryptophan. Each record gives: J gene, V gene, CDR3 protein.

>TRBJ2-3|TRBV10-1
CASSEGLEADTQYF
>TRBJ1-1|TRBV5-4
CASSDRNTEAFF
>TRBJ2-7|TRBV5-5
CASSLMQGAYEQYF
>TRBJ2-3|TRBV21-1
CASSKIALWGRIDTQYF
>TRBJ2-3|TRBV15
CATSSGRATDTQYF
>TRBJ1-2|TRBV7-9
CASSPLREPINENYGYTF
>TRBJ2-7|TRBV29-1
CSVVGRGTEQYF
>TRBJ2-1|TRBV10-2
CASSQVSSYNEQFF
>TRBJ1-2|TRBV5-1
CASSPGAGDYGYTF
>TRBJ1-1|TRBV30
CAWTLRAETEAFF
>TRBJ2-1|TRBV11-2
CASSQGTGGSSYNEQFF
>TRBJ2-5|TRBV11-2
CATQTGGGETQYF
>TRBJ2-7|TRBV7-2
CASLGQRDQPYEQYF
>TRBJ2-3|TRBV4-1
CASSQEVAAGSRTDTQYF
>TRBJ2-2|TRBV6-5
CASRPGVDTGELFF
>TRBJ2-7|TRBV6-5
CASRTAGELYEQYF
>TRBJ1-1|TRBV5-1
CASRRDSRTEAFF
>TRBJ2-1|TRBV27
CASSLAPGAYNEQFF
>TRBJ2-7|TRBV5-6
CASSFQVSSYEQYF
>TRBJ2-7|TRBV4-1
CASSQSTGQRSYEQYF
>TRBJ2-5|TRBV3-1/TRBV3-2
CASSLRTGAYQETQYF
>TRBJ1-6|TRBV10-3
CAISDSTDRSPLHF
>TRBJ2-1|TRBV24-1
CATRDSYNEQFF
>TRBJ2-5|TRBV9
CASSLGQGGDETQYF
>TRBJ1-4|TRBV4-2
CASSQRGQGNEKLFF
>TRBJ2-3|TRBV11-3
CASSRGADTQYF